This is a list of T cell receptor beta chains from one sample in a study of blood T cell repertoires in COVID-19. The repertoire was sequenced with immunoSEQ multiplex PCR; TCRdb's copy has only in-frame clones and lacks some. The sample lists some 180,000 clones, 75% to 90% occurring once. The specimen was peripheral blood. These receptors all stem from a woman aged 60-75 years with acute or convalescent COVID-19. The CDR3 runs from the conserved cysteine through the conserved F or W. D genes are given only for firm matches. Some rows have no size entry. The others give once, few or many, or a class for an expanded clone.

d_call	clone_size	j_call	v_call	cdr3_nt	cdr3_aa
TRBD2	-	TRBJ2-1	TRBV15	TGTGCCACCAGCAGGGGGGGGGACAATGAGCAGTTCTTC	CATSRGGDNEQFF
TRBD2	-	TRBJ2-1	TRBV28	TGTGCCAGCAGTTTCGGGGGGTTGCGGGACAATGAGCAGTTCTTC	CASSFGGLRDNEQFF
TRBD1	-	TRBJ1-5	TRBV5-5	TGTGCCAGCAGCCAGGGGGGCCATCAGCCCCAGCATTTT	CASSQGGHQPQHF
-	-	TRBJ1-3	TRBV6-5	TGTGCCAGCAGGGGGACATTCTCTGGAAACACCATATATTTT	CASRGTFSGNTIYF
-	-	TRBJ2-1	TRBV19	TGTGCCAGTAGTATAGAGACTACCCTGCTGAATGAGCAGTTCTTC	CASSIETTLLNEQFF
TRBD1	-	TRBJ1-1	TRBV18	TGTGCCAGCTCACCGACCGGGACAGGGGTCACTGAAGCTTTCTTT	CASSPTGTGVTEAFF
TRBD1	once	TRBJ1-1	TRBV5-4	TGTGCCAGCAGCCTGGGGCAGGGGGCGAACACTGAAGCTTTCTTT	CASSLGQGANTEAFF
-	-	TRBJ2-1	TRBV6-5	TGTGCCACCTATCGGGACTCCATTACTGAGCAGTTCTTC	CATYRDSITEQFF
TRBD1	-	TRBJ1-1	TRBV28	TGTGCCAGCAGCGCACAGGGGCGGTGGACTGAAGCTTTCTTT	CASSAQGRWTEAFF
-	once	TRBJ2-1	TRBV23-1	TGCGCCAGCAGTCTGTACCGGACTCCCCGGGGGTATGAGCAGTTCTTC	CASSLYRTPRGYEQFF
TRBD1	-	TRBJ1-2	TRBV2	TGTGCCAGCAGTGAAGTGGGGCAGGGGGGCTATGGCTACACCTTC	CASSEVGQGGYGYTF
-	-	TRBJ2-4	TRBV29-1	TGCAGCGTTGAGATAGGCGGGATAGGAAACATTCAGTACTTC	CSVEIGGIGNIQYF
TRBD1	-	TRBJ1-5	TRBV19	TGTGCCAGTAAAAAACAGGGGATCAGGGGAAGCAATCAGCCCCAGCATTTT	CASKKQGIRGSNQPQHF
TRBD1	-	TRBJ2-7	TRBV18	TGTGCCAGCTCACCTAGACAGGGGGACTCCCACGAGCAGTACTTC	CASSPRQGDSHEQYF
-	-	TRBJ2-1	TRBV10-1	TGCGCCAGCAGTGAGATCGGTACCCAAATGAAGCAGTTCTTC	CASSEIGTQMKQFF
-	-	TRBJ2-7	TRBV7-9	TGTGCCAGCAGCCCTGACTCCTCTTTTCCCTACGAGCAGTACTTC	CASSPDSSFPYEQYF
-	many	TRBJ2-1	TRBV6-5	TGTGCCAGCAGTTACTCGAGGGTTTACAATGAGCAGTTCTTC	CASSYSRVYNEQFF
TRBD2	-	TRBJ2-5	TRBV3-1/TRBV3-2	TGTGCCAGCAGCCAAGGGGGCGGGAGGGGGCGAGAGACCCAGTACTTC	CASSQGGGRGRETQYF